This T cell receptor (beta chain) was sequenced for a study of cytomegalovirus exposure and HLA in healthy donors. General study findings and limits: Most TCR sequences were rare, but some public TCRs occurred in many donors.

The CDR3 totals 16 residues. Germline V lookup: CDR1 SGHAT, CDR2 FQNNGV. The junction had 9 bases not matched to a gene; V was cut back by 5 bases and J by 4 bases. Remarks on this clone: What it binds is not known.

PCR employed 60 Vbeta and 13 Jbeta primers. Clones were read by immunoSEQ multiplex PCR, and TCRdb kept only the in-frame ones, dropping some. The table lists roughly 180,000 clones, more than 65% of them singletons. The chain links TRBV11-2 to TRBJ2-1; 9 bases align to TRBD2. The TCR was taken from a man aged 25 to 40 in good health and CMV-seronegative. The sequencing sample was made of PBMCs. In DNA, the CDR3 is TGTGCCAGCAGCCGGGGTGCGGGGGGGGTATACAATGAGCAGTTCTTC. This sequence encodes CASSRGAGGVYNEQFF.